One sample yielded the 20 T cell receptor beta chains listed below, sequenced in a study of T cells after yellow fever vaccination. TCRdb redid the calling of the 5' RACE reads with MiXCR, one entry per CDR3 protein. The sample includes hundreds of thousands of distinct CDR3 sequences, about 3.5% seen only once; the top ten take about 20%. The material was PBMCs, obtained on the day of the yellow fever booster vaccination. The receptors come from a man aged 18 to 35 who received the YFV17D yellow fever vaccine.

This clonotype was found many times. The rearrangement uses TRBV5-1 and TRBJ2-7, with 8 bases identical to TRBD2. Germline CDR1 reads SGHRS; CDR2 reads YFSETQ. This CDR3 contains 15 residues. V dropped 5 bases and J dropped 7; count of bases not matched to a gene: 14. The CDR3, as DNA: TGCGCCAGCAGTACCAGCGGGGGAGCCGGCGGGGAGCAGTACTTC. Translating gives CASSTSGGAGGEQYF.

This clonotype has only a few counts. This chain connects TRBV7-6 to TRBJ2-1; 8 bases agree with TRBD1. Germline V lookup: CDR1 SGHVS, CDR2 FNYEAQ. V lost 5 bases to trimming and J lost 8 bases; unmatched junction nucleotides: 11. There are 15 residues in the CDR3. In DNA form, the CDR3 reads TGTGCCAGCAGCATACAGGGGGGCCTGGTTCATGAGCAGTTCTTC. This codes for CASSIQGGLVHEQFF.

Ten or more counts support this clonotype. The chain links TRBV20-1 to TRBJ2-5; D is ambiguous. Trimming removed 2 bases from V and 0 bases from J, with 7 bases in between. The CDR3 is 13 amino acids. Germline lookup yields CDR1 DFQATT and CDR2 SNEGSKA (reference sequence). CDR3 DNA: TGCAGTGCTAGACGTGTCAACCAAGAGACCCAGTACTTC. Its translation is CSARRVNQETQYF.

This clonotype was picked up many times. This chain connects TRBV6-5 to TRBJ1-5; D unclear. CDR1 is MNHEY and CDR2 is SVGAGI in the germline V gene. The CDR3 loop spans 14 amino acids. Trimming shortened V by 0 bases and J by 7 bases, and 10 bases separated the two germline ends. The CDR3 spells CASSYSVGVQPQHF. In nucleotides, the CDR3 is TGTGCCAGCAGTTACTCCGTTGGGGTACAGCCCCAGCATTTT.

There are many counts of this clonotype. V usage is TRBV5-1 and J usage is TRBJ2-3; 14 positions match TRBD2. Trimming removed 3 bases from V and 3 bases from J; junction bases left unmatched: 3. The germline CDR1 and CDR2 sequences are SGHRS and YFSETQ. There are 16 residues in the CDR3. The CDR3 DNA reads TGCGCCAGCAGCTGGGGGACTAGCGGGGGAACAGATACGCAGTATTTT. Its protein product is CASSWGTSGGTDTQYF. Full variable domain (remainder filled in from reference TRBV5-1 and TRBJ2-3): KAGVTQTPRYLIKTRGQQVTLSCSPISGHRSVSWYQQTPGQGLQFLFEYFSETQRNKGNFPGRFSGRQFSNSRSEMNVSTLELGDSALYLCASSWGTSGGTDTQYFGPGTRLTVL.

There are many counts of this clonotype. The CDR3 loop is CSGSRGTFDGGYTF. The CDR3 DNA reads as TGCAGCGGTTCCCGAGGGACCTTCGATGGAGGCTACACCTTC. The rearrangement joins TRBV29-1 to TRBJ1-2, with D possibly matching TRBD1 (5 bases). This CDR3 has 14 residues. V lost 7 bases, J lost 8 bases, and 23 bases lay in between. Germline CDR1 reads SQVTM; CDR2 reads ANQGSEA.

This clonotype occurred many times. The chain carries TRBV6-2 or TRBV6-3 and TRBJ2-7, with a weak D call TRBD1 (5 bases). V was shortened by 2 bases and J by 3 bases, with 14 bases between the two germline ends. This CDR3 has 15 residues. Per germline, CDR1 MNHEY and CDR2 SVGEGT. The CDR3 region is CASSYGSGSLYEQYV. CDR3 sequence (DNA): TGTGCCAGCAGTTACGGGTCAGGGTCTCTCTACGAGCAGTACGTC.

The J gene is TRBJ2-7, the V gene TRBV7-6, with 9 bases aligning to TRBD1. The CDR3 is 16 amino acids. Germline V CDR1 and CDR2: SGHVS, FNYEAQ. After removal of 4 bases from V and 4 bases from J, the junction contained 11 bases not matched to a gene. This chain's CDR3 is CASSSYLRDRAYEQYF. Here the CDR3 DNA reads TGTGCCAGCAGCTCATACCTCAGGGACAGGGCTTACGAGCAGTACTTC.

This clonotype was found many times. The V call is TRBV5-1, the J call TRBJ2-5; TRBD1 might be the D (5 bases). Germline values: CDR1 SGHRS, CDR2 YFSETQ. Deletions cut 0 bases from V and 5 bases from J, with 20 bases between. The CDR3 has 17 residues. The CDR3 is CASSLVPTPGQGETQYF. DNA for the CDR3: TGCGCCAGCAGCTTGGTACCCACCCCAGGGCAAGGGGAGACCCAGTACTTC.

This clonotype was recorded at least ten times. The V and J genes are TRBV9 and TRBJ1-6; the D gene is possibly TRBD1 (5 bases). The V end was cut by 0 bases, the J end by 8 bases, with 12 bases between. The CDR3 spans 15 residues. Germline V lookup: CDR1 SGDLS, CDR2 YYNGEE. CDR3 loop: CASSVAGPGDSPLHF. CDR3 sequence (DNA): TGTGCCAGCAGCGTAGCAGGGCCGGGGGATTCACCCCTCCACTTT.

This clonotype was seen a few times. The chain's CDR3 is CASSQSGTTYNEQFF. The DNA of the CDR3 is TGCGCCAGCAGCCAGAGCGGGACTACCTACAATGAGCAGTTCTTC. V usage is TRBV4-1 and J usage is TRBJ2-1; 7 nucleotides match TRBD2. Germline V gives CDR1 MGHRA, CDR2 YSYEKL. V was clipped by 3 bases and J by 2 bases; unmatched bases: 4. This CDR3 is 15 amino acids long.

The genes are TRBV9 and TRBJ1-3, with D possibly being TRBD1 (5 bases). Trimming removed 4 bases from V and 4 bases from J, with 12 bases in between. The CDR3 extends over 14 amino acids. The germline V gene encodes CDR1 SGDLS and CDR2 YYNGEE. CDR3 nucleotide sequence: TGTGCCAGCAGCCCGACAGTCTCAGGAAACACCATATATTTT. Its translation: CASSPTVSGNTIYF.

This clonotype was seen many times. This chain links TRBV7-9 with TRBJ2-7, with a weak D call TRBD2 (6 bases). Trimming left V 3 bases short and J 2 bases short, with 11 bases between. This CDR3 is 14 amino acids long. The germline CDR1 and CDR2 sequences are SEHNR and FQNEAQ (reference sequence). CDR3 DNA: TGTGCCAGCAGCTTGGGTAGCGGAACCTACGAGCAGTACGTC. This gives the protein CASSLGSGTYEQYV.

Ten or more counts support this clonotype. The chain combines TRBV4-2 with TRBJ1-4; D might be TRBD1 (5 bases). CDR3 length equals 16 residues. The germline V gene has CDR1 LGHNA and CDR2 YNFKEQ. Trimming removed 4 bases from V and 5 bases from J, with 17 bases in between. For the CDR3, the DNA is TGTGCCAGCAGCCGAGATTGGGGCAGGGACAATGAAAAACTGTTTTTT. Its protein is CASSRDWGRDNEKLFF.

This clonotype was recorded a few times. The CDR3 is CASSPRILAKNIQYF. The CDR3 coding sequence is TGTGCCAGCAGCCCTAGGATCCTAGCCAAAAACATTCAGTACTTC. The chain recombines TRBV7-8 with TRBJ2-4, with D hard to call. Trimming cost V 5 bases and J 0 bases, with 11 bases left between them. Germline loops: CDR1 SGHVS, CDR2 FQNEAQ. There are 15 residues in the CDR3. The complete variable domain, with remaining parts taken from reference TRBV7-8 and TRBJ2-4, reads GAGVSQSPRYKVAKRGQDVALRCDPISGHVSLFWYQQALGQGPEFLTYFQNEAQLDKSGLPSDRFFAERPEGSVSTLKIQRTQQEDSAVYLCASSPRILAKNIQYFGAGTRLSVL.

This clonotype was picked up a small number of times. The rearrangement joins TRBV27 to TRBJ2-7; 7 bases map to TRBD2. Germline CDR1 and CDR2: MNHEY and SMNVEV (reference sequence). This CDR3 contains 15 residues. V was clipped by 0 bases and J by 6 bases; unmatched bases: 8. The CDR3 DNA follows: TGTGCCAGCAGTTTATCGGGGGGGGTGATTTCCGAGCAGTACTTC. Translated: CASSLSGGVISEQYF.

In its sample, this clonotype was seen many times. V is TRBV18 and J is TRBJ1-5; 8 bases are shared with TRBD1. Losses at the gene ends were 6 bases for V and 2 bases for J; bases not matched to a gene: 6. The CDR3 has 15 amino acids. The germline V gene encodes CDR1 KGHSH and CDR2 LQKENI. The CDR3: CASSQGASGNQPQHF. DNA for the CDR3: TGTGCCAGCTCCCAGGGGGCTTCCGGCAATCAGCCCCAGCATTTT.

This clonotype came up a few times. V is TRBV20-1 and J is TRBJ2-6; D gene unclear. The V gene lost 0 bases and the J gene lost 0 bases, with 9 bases spanning the gap. The CDR3 is made up of 16 amino acids. The germline V gene has CDR1 DFQATT and CDR2 SNEGSKA (reference sequence). In nucleotides, the CDR3 is TGCAGTGCTAGAGATCTTCGTTCCTCTGGGGCCAACGTCCTGACTTTC. Translation: CSARDLRSSGANVLTF.

This clonotype was recorded at least ten times. This chain joins TRBV6-6 and TRBJ2-5, with 12 bases aligning to TRBD2. CDR1 MNHNY and CDR2 SVGAGI come from the germline V gene (reference sequence). The length of the CDR3 is 16 residues. V was pared by 6 bases and J by 2 bases, with 7 bases of the junction left unmatched. The CDR3 DNA is TGTGCCAGCAGCCGCGCTAGCGGGGGGGCTCAAGAGACCCAGTACTTC. Amino acid sequence: CASSRASGGAQETQYF.

This clonotype was seen more than once but under ten times. One end of the junction varies from germline; a read error may be responsible. The rearrangement joins TRBV7-6 to TRBJ2-1; D possibly corresponds to TRBD2 (5 bases). This CDR3 is 15 amino acids long. Germline lookup yields CDR1 SGHVS and CDR2 FNYEAQ. The CDR3 sequence is CASSLAGFSYNEQFF. CDR3 nucleotides: TGTGCCAGCAGCCTAGCCGGATTCTCCTACAATGAGCAGTTCTTC.